This T cell receptor beta chain was found in a study of shared clonotypes between healthy human individuals. Germline-derived CDR1 and CDR2 are SGHNT and YYREEE (reference sequence). Deletions cut 0 bases from V and 4 bases from J, with 7 bases between. There are 13 residues in the CDR3. Method: immunoSEQ multiplex PCR; TCRdb's copy keeps in-frame clones and lacks some. The profile shows 2 million to 2.5 million clones, more than 90% of them singletons. About this clone: Additional DNA sequences in this sample encode the identical CDR3.

The sequencing input was naive CD4+ T cells sorted from blood. Described subset: CD45RA+ positively selected. The J gene is TRBJ2-5, the V gene TRBV5-4; no reliable D call. This TCR was sampled from a man aged 18 to 30 in good health. DNA of the CDR3: TGTGCCAGCAGCTTGGGCCTCGGAGAGACCCAGTACTTC. It encodes CASSLGLGETQYF.